Sequencing of this T cell receptor beta chain was carried out in a study of cytomegalovirus exposure and HLA in healthy donors. Study-wide points: Reportedly, a later analysis found an Asian-associated ancestry cluster had fewer N-insertions than the roughly 700-donor mean.

CDR3 length: 13 residues. V lost 4 bases to trimming and J lost 4 bases; unmatched junction nucleotides: 3. Germline values: CDR1 SGHNT, CDR2 YYREEE (reference sequence). PCR primers comprised 60 Vbeta and 13 Jbeta primers. The assay was immunoSEQ multiplex PCR, and TCRdb's table has in-frame clones only and misses some. The sample contains nearly 110,000 clones, about 75% of which appear only once. As regards this clone: Antigen unknown.

The clonotype comes from a man in his forties in good health and CMV-seronegative. The chain links TRBV5-4 to TRBJ1-2; 8 nucleotides match TRBD1. Sequenced material: PBMCs. The CDR3 reads CASSPTGVYGYTF. CDR3 DNA: TGTGCCAGCAGCCCGACAGGGGTCTATGGCTACACCTTC. Full variable domain (remainder filled in from reference TRBV5-4 and TRBJ1-2): ETGVTQSPTHLIKTRGQQVTLRCSSQSGHNTVSWYQQALGQGPQFIFQYYREEENGRGNFPPRFSGLQFPNYSSELNVNALELDDSALYLCASSPTGVYGYTFGSGTRLTVV.